This passage covers 27 T cell receptor beta chains from one sample sequenced in a study of shared clonotypes between healthy human individuals. Assay: immunoSEQ multiplex PCR; the TCRdb copy retains only in-frame clones and omits some. Among about 2.1 million clones, around 93% were seen once, and the ten largest hold roughly 1.7%. Naive CD8 cells were CD45RO-negative, positively selected for CCR7, excluding terminally differentiated effector memory CD45RA+ cells. Sample: naive CD8+ T cells from PBMCs. The source is a man younger than 35 in good health. Some clones in this sample may be carry-over from other donors' samples.

The rearrangement links TRBV27 to TRBJ2-7; a weak D match, TRBD1 (6 bases). Trimming pared 0 bases from V and 12 bases from J, leaving 24 bases between. CDR1 and CDR2 (germline): MNHEY, SMNVEV (reference sequence). The CDR3 spans 16 residues. This CDR3 is CASSLSTGELPFLLYF. The CDR3 DNA follows: TGTGCCAGCAGTTTATCGACAGGAGAACTACCTTTTCTTCTGTACTTC.

This clone was counted a single time. Additional DNA sequences in this sample encode the identical CDR3. The gene calls are TRBV5-1 and TRBJ2-7, with TRBD2 identical over 12 bases. The CDR3 is made up of 15 amino acids. The V gene's germline CDR1 is SGHRS and CDR2 YFSETQ. J lost 2 bases, V lost 4 bases, and 4 bases had no gene match. CDR3 sequence: CASSMGLAGTYEQYF. CDR3 nucleotide sequence: TGCGCCAGCAGCATGGGACTAGCGGGTACCTACGAGCAGTACTTC.

J is TRBJ2-1 and V is TRBV7-9; TRBD2 agrees at 8 bases. The CDR3 sequence is 15 residues long. The V gene end was trimmed by 2 bases and the J gene end by 8 bases; junction bases not matched to a gene: 8. Germline V gives CDR1 SEHNR, CDR2 FQNEAQ (reference sequence). The CDR3 reads CASSLLAGPRDEQFF. DNA for the CDR3: TGTGCCAGCAGCTTATTAGCGGGACCGAGAGATGAGCAGTTCTTC. The variable domain in full, with the rest retrieved from reference TRBV7-9 and TRBJ2-1, is DTGVSQNPRHKITKRGQNVTFRCDPISEHNRLYWYRQTLGQGPEFLTYFQNEAQLEKSRLLSDRFSAERPKGSFSTLEIQRTEQGDSAMYLCASSLLAGPRDEQFFGPGTRLTVL.

The chain uses TRBV19 and TRBJ2-1; 13 bases fit TRBD2. Germline CDR1 LNHDA, CDR2 SQIVND (reference sequence). CDR3 length: 14 amino acids. J was trimmed by 8 bases and V by 8 bases; bases with no gene match: 6. The CDR3 sequence: CASRLAGGGDEQFF. CDR3 in DNA: TGTGCCAGTCGACTAGCGGGAGGAGGGGATGAGCAGTTCTTC. Supplemented by reference TRBV19 and TRBJ2-1, the full variable domain reads DGGITQSPKYLFRKEGQNVTLSCEQNLNHDAMYWYRQDPGQGLRLIYYSQIVNDFQKGDIAEGYSVSREKKESFPLTVTSAQKNPTAFYLCASRLAGGGDEQFFGPGTRLTVL.

The chain links TRBV6-6 to TRBJ1-1; D gene uncertain. Germline assignment: CDR1 MNHNY and CDR2 SVGAGI (reference sequence). Trimming stripped 4 bases from V and 1 base from J, with 7 bases between. CDR3 length: 13 residues. The CDR3 region has the DNA TGTGCCAGCAGTTCCCCAGGGAACACTGAAGCTTTCTTT. Translating it yields CASSSPGNTEAFF.

The gene calls are TRBV4-1 and TRBJ2-2; 9 nucleotides line up with TRBD2. V was clipped by 1 base and J by 1 base; unmatched bases: 7. This CDR3 is built from 18 residues. Germline CDR1 MGHRA, CDR2 YSYEKL. CDR3 residues: CASSQVPGLALNTGELFF. CDR3 sequence (DNA): TGCGCCAGCAGCCAAGTTCCGGGACTAGCACTGAACACCGGGGAGCTGTTTTTT.

The V gene is TRBV5-1, the J gene TRBJ2-1; TRBD2 matches at 8 bases. Per the germline V gene, CDR1 is SGHRS and CDR2 is YFSETQ. The length of the CDR3 is 15 residues. Germline trimming cut 1 base from V and 2 bases from J; bases unmatched to any gene: 2. The CDR3 region is CASSLREGTYNEQFF. DNA for the CDR3: TGCGCCAGCAGCTTGCGGGAGGGGACCTACAATGAGCAGTTCTTC.

Only one count was recorded for this clone. The chain couples TRBV2 to TRBJ1-1; no clear D gene. CDR3 length: 14 residues. The V and J ends lost 6 bases and 1 base respectively, with 12 bases between them. Germline assignment: CDR1 SNHLY and CDR2 FYNNEI. CDR3 in amino acids: CASSESGENTEAFF. For the CDR3, the DNA is TGTGCCAGCAGCGAATCTGGGGAGAACACTGAAGCTTTCTTT. The variable domain in full, with the rest retrieved from reference TRBV2 and TRBJ1-1, is EPEVTQTPSHQVTQMGQEVILRCVPISNHLYFYWYRQILGQKVEFLVSFYNNEISEKSEIFDDQFSVERPDGSNFTLKIRSTKLEDSAMYFCASSESGENTEAFFGQGTRLTVV.

The CDR3 sequence is CASSLAAAPKETQYF. The CDR3 nucleotides read TGTGCCAGCAGCTTAGCGGCAGCGCCTAAAGAGACCCAGTACTTC. The gene calls are TRBV11-2 and TRBJ2-5, with D uncertain. Germline V lookup: CDR1 SGHAT, CDR2 FQNNGV. The germline V and J ends were trimmed by 1 base and 3 bases, with 12 bases remaining between them. The CDR3 is made up of 15 amino acids.

The V and J genes are TRBV11-2 and TRBJ2-7; D might be TRBD2 (5 bases). The CDR3 covers 15 residues. Trimming shortened V by 0 bases and J by 2 bases, and 11 bases separated the two germline ends. CDR1 and CDR2 (germline): SGHAT, FQNNGV. The CDR3 DNA is TGTGCCAGCAGCTTAGATCGGCTAGCCGCCTACGAGCAGTACTTC. Translated, it gives CASSLDRLAAYEQYF.

V is TRBV4-1 and J is TRBJ2-2, with 8 bases that match TRBD2. The CDR3 sequence is 18 residues long. Trimming removed 1 base from V and 5 bases from J; junction bases left unmatched: 12. Per the germline V gene, CDR1 is MGHRA and CDR2 is YSYEKL. The CDR3 DNA sequence: TGCGCCAGCAGCCAAGCTCCCCAGCGGGGGAGTGGAACCGGGGAGCTGTTTTTT. Its translation: CASSQAPQRGSGTGELFF.

The chain has TRBV18 and TRBJ2-3, with a possible D match to TRBD2 (5 bases). CDR1 is KGHSH and CDR2 is LQKENI in the germline V gene. V was pared by 0 bases and J by 1 base, with 17 bases between. The CDR3 spans 18 residues. CDR3 sequence: CASSPPRISGSGTDTQYF. Written as DNA, the CDR3 is TGTGCCAGCTCACCACCAAGAATTTCGGGATCGGGCACAGATACGCAGTATTTT.

This clone was seen a single time. The chain employs TRBV6-5 and TRBJ1-2; 9 bases fit TRBD1. The trim removed 7 bases at V and 5 bases at J, leaving 11 bases unmatched. The CDR3 contains 15 residues. The germline V gene has CDR1 MNHEY and CDR2 SVGAGI. The CDR3 loop reads CASMAIGTGSYGYTF. The CDR3 DNA follows: TGTGCCAGCATGGCGATTGGGACAGGGTCGTATGGCTACACCTTC.

The chain employs TRBV29-1 and TRBJ2-3; D may be TRBD2 (5 bases). Trimming cost V 5 bases and J 2 bases, with 14 bases left between them. Germline CDR1 reads SQVTM; CDR2 reads ANQGSEA. The CDR3 has 14 residues. CDR3 region: CSVLAGEDTDTQYF. The CDR3 DNA reads TGCAGCGTTCTGGCGGGCGAGGACACAGATACGCAGTATTTT.

This rearrangement joins TRBV7-9 to TRBJ2-7, with 7 positions matching TRBD1. The CDR3 length is 15 residues. Germline CDR1 SEHNR, CDR2 FQNEAQ (reference sequence). The V segment lost 2 bases and the J segment 5 bases; nucleotides outside the gene matches: 9. CDR3 region: CASSLSQGEFDEQYF. The CDR3 DNA sequence: TGTGCCAGCAGCTTAAGCCAGGGGGAATTCGACGAGCAGTACTTC.

V gene TRBV11-2 combines with J gene TRBJ2-5, with 7 bases that match TRBD2. Germline V gene sequence: CDR1 SGHAT, CDR2 FQNNGV. This CDR3 has 14 amino acids. V gave up 2 bases and J gave up 4 bases; unmatched junction bases: 4. The CDR3 DNA reads as TGTGCCAGCAGCTTATTTTCGGGAGGAGAGACCCAGTACTTC. Translation: CASSLFSGGETQYF.

The DNA for the CDR3 is TGTGCCTGGACCCTAGATGGACAGGTCTTACAGACCCAGTACTTC. Protein sequence: CAWTLDGQVLQTQYF. V and J are TRBV30 and TRBJ2-5; 7 bases agree with TRBD1. After removal of 4 bases from V and 6 bases from J, the junction contained 14 bases not matched to a gene. The CDR3 runs to 15 residues. Germline V gene sequence: CDR1 GTSNPN, CDR2 SVGIG (reference sequence).

The chain recombines TRBV5-1 with TRBJ2-3; the match to TRBD1 covers 10 bases. V was pared by 3 bases and J by 5 bases, with 6 bases of the junction left unmatched. Germline lookup yields CDR1 SGHRS and CDR2 YFSETQ. The length of the CDR3 is 15 residues. CDR3 sequence (DNA): TGCGCCAGCAGCTCCGGGACAGGGGTGAAAGATACGCAGTATTTT. Its protein product is CASSSGTGVKDTQYF. Using reference TRBV5-1 and TRBJ2-3 for the parts outside the CDR3, the full variable domain is KAGVTQTPRYLIKTRGQQVTLSCSPISGHRSVSWYQQTPGQGLQFLFEYFSETQRNKGNFPGRFSGRQFSNSRSEMNVSTLELGDSALYLCASSSGTGVKDTQYFGPGTRLTVL.

CDR3 DNA sequence: TGTGCCAGCAGCTTATCTAGTAGGCAGACCCAGTACTTC. Amino acid sequence: CASSLSSRQTQYF. The chain joins TRBV7-3 to TRBJ2-5; no reliable D call. CDR1 is SGHTA, CDR2 FQGTGA, per germline. Between the trimmed V and J ends, which lost 2 bases and 6 bases, there was a span of 10 bases. There are 13 residues in the CDR3.

In regard to this clone: Other DNA sequences of this sample code for an identical CDR3. This chain links TRBV6-5 with TRBJ1-1, with a tentative D call TRBD1 (5 bases). This CDR3 region has 14 residues. The germline CDR1 and CDR2 sequences are MNHEY and SVGAGI. Trimming removed 2 bases at V and 0 bases at J, with 7 bases between. The chain's CDR3 is CASSYRGVNTEAFF. CDR3 coding DNA: TGTGCCAGCAGTTACCGAGGGGTGAACACTGAAGCTTTCTTT.

The rearrangement links TRBV20-1 to TRBJ2-1; a possible D gene is TRBD2 (5 bases). Trimming removed 6 bases at V and 7 bases at J, with 10 bases between. Germline assignment: CDR1 DFQATT and CDR2 SNEGSKA (reference sequence). The length of the CDR3 is 11 residues. CDR3 DNA sequence: TGCAGTGCCCCGGGGATGAATGAGCAGTTCTTC. It encodes CSAPGMNEQFF.

The chain is built from TRBV7-2 and TRBJ2-7; D is possibly TRBD1 or TRBD2 (5 bases each). Between the trimmed V and J ends, which lost 3 bases and 2 bases, there was a span of 20 bases. Germline CDR1 is SGHTA and CDR2 is FQGNSA. The CDR3 spans 17 residues. The CDR3 is CASSLKDDGTLTYEQYF. The DNA for the CDR3 is TGTGCCAGCAGCTTGAAAGATGATGGGACCTTAACCTACGAGCAGTACTTC.

V is TRBV19 and J is TRBJ1-1; 7 bases map to TRBD1. CDR1 LNHDA and CDR2 SQIVND come from the germline V gene (reference sequence). The CDR3 is 15 residues long. J was trimmed by 1 base and V by 4 bases; bases with no gene match: 6. CDR3 DNA: TGTGCCAGTAGTAGAGGGGGACAGTGGAACACTGAAGCTTTCTTT. Translated: CASSRGGQWNTEAFF.

The chain employs TRBV28 and TRBJ1-2; D uncertain. V lost 2 bases and J 4 bases, leaving 17 bases between the germline ends. Germline V gives CDR1 MDHEN, CDR2 SYDVKM. The CDR3 covers 16 residues. In nucleotides, the CDR3 is TGTGCCAGCAGTTTAGCGGCGGTAACCTTTATCTATGGCTACACCTTC. Its translation: CASSLAAVTFIYGYTF.

The V gene is TRBV5-4, the J gene TRBJ2-1, with TRBD2 identical over 7 bases. There are 15 residues in the CDR3. The J segment lost 7 bases and the V segment lost 0 bases, leaving 7 bases of the junction unmatched. The germline V gene has CDR1 SGHNT and CDR2 YYREEE (reference sequence). CDR3 amino acids: CASSLVLRGGNEQFF. The CDR3 region has the DNA TGTGCCAGCAGCTTGGTCCTGAGGGGAGGGAATGAGCAGTTCTTC.

The chain employs TRBV13 and TRBJ2-2, with D possibly being TRBD1 (5 bases). Trimming cost V 4 bases and J 4 bases, with 16 bases left between them. Germline CDR1 reads PRHDT; CDR2 reads FYEKMQ (reference sequence). The CDR3 loop spans 16 amino acids. The CDR3 here is CASSSTFTGVTGELFF. In nucleotides, the CDR3 is TGTGCCAGCAGCTCAACATTTACAGGAGTCACCGGGGAGCTGTTTTTT. The full variable domain, rest sourced from reference TRBV13 and TRBJ2-2, is AAGVIQSPRHLIKEKRETATLKCYPIPRHDTVYWYQQGPGQDPQFLISFYEKMQSDKGSIPDRFSAQQFSDYHSELNMSSLELGDSALYFCASSSTFTGVTGELFFGEGSRLTVL.

The rearrangement joins TRBV27 to TRBJ2-6; a weak D match, TRBD1 (6 bases). Germline CDR1 and CDR2: MNHEY and SMNVEV (reference sequence). Trimming stripped 6 bases from V and 2 bases from J, with 11 bases between. The CDR3 is 15 amino acids. The CDR3 region is CASRNAGAGANVLTF. The CDR3 bases are TGTGCCAGCAGAAATGCAGGGGCTGGGGCCAACGTCCTGACTTTC.